This is a list of T cell receptor beta chains from one sample in a study of shared T cell receptors in the human thymus. Here immunoSEQ multiplex PCR was the method, and the copy in TCRdb shows in-frame clones only, minus some. In the table there are 720,000 or so clones, 70% to 90% of which are singletons. The sample also formed part of further work on human thymus T cells.

The sequenced sample consisted of thymocytes. Every receptor here comes from a girl less than two years old with a congenital heart defect. The CDR3 runs from the conserved cysteine through the conserved F or W. The D gene is left open where the match is weak. Not every row has a clone size; where given, it reads once, few, many or a size class.

D gene,J gene,CDR3 length,V gene,clone size,CDR3 protein,CDR3 DNA
.,TRBJ2-2,15,TRBV6-5,.,CASSPTELNNGELFF,TGTGCCAGCAGCCCTACCGAACTAAACAACGGGGAGCTGTTTTTT
TRBD1,TRBJ1-2,13,TRBV6-1,once,CASSTRDRDGYTF,TGTGCCAGCAGTACCCGGGACAGGGATGGCTACACCTTC
.,TRBJ1-3,14,TRBV25-1,.,CASSLAGTGNTIYF,TGTGCCAGCAGTTTAGCGGGAACTGGAAACACCATATATTTT
TRBD1,TRBJ2-7,15,TRBV7-2,.,CASSFDRDRVYEQYF,TGTGCCAGCAGCTTCGACCGGGACAGGGTCTACGAGCAGTACTTC
TRBD1,TRBJ2-6,18,TRBV30,.,CAWATDRGRGSGANVLTF,TGTGCCTGGGCCACTGACAGGGGGCGGGGTTCTGGGGCCAACGTCCTGACTTTC
.,TRBJ2-7,19,TRBV5-5,once,CASSLGWVVEVEGPYEQYF,TGTGCCAGCAGCTTGGGGTGGGTTGTTGAGGTGGAGGGCCCCTACGAGCAGTACTTC
TRBD1,TRBJ2-3,15,TRBV10-3,.,CAIRTGGVETDTQYF,TGTGCCATCAGGACAGGGGGAGTAGAAACAGATACGCAGTATTTT
TRBD2,TRBJ2-7,18,TRBV7-2,.,CASSLSPGLAGGLDEQYF,TGTGCCAGCAGCCTGAGCCCAGGACTAGCGGGGGGGCTCGACGAGCAGTACTTC
TRBD1,TRBJ2-7,15,TRBV6-5,.,CASSSPRTGTYEQYF,TGTGCCAGCAGCTCCCCACGGACAGGGACCTACGAGCAGTACTTC
.,TRBJ2-1,17,TRBV5-8,few,CASSGREGRGSYNEQFF,TGTGCCAGCAGCGGGAGGGAGGGCAGGGGCTCCTACAATGAGCAGTTCTTC
TRBD1,TRBJ1-5,15,TRBV28,few,CASSLRDSSNQPQHF,TGTGCCAGCAGCCTCCGGGACAGTAGCAATCAGCCCCAGCATTTT
.,TRBJ1-4,14,TRBV7-8,.,CASSLRQSNEKLFF,TGTGCCAGCAGCTTGCGGCAGTCTAATGAAAAACTGTTTTTT
.,TRBJ1-1,15,TRBV5-1,.,CASSPGGSRNTEAFF,TGCGCCAGCAGCCCTGGCGGTAGTAGGAACACTGAAGCTTTCTTT
TRBD1,TRBJ2-7,13,TRBV28,.,CAITGTGVYEQYF,TGTGCCATCACCGGGACAGGCGTGTACGAGCAGTACTTC